The next 22 T cell receptor beta chains were all read from a single sample in a study of OX40 agonist ivuxolimab in advanced cancers. Profiling relied on immunoSEQ multiplex PCR, and the TCRdb table lists in-frame clones only, not all of them. The sample holds 99,000 or so clones, roughly 90% seen once. The sequencing used CD4+ or CD8+ T cells sorted from blood, collected in a trial of the OX40 agonist ivuxolimab. The receptors originated from an adult with an advanced solid tumor such as melanoma, head and neck, liver or kidney cancer.

The genes are TRBV5-1 and TRBJ2-7, with D hard to call. The CDR3 covers 14 residues. The germline V gene has CDR1 SGHRS and CDR2 YFSETQ. V gave up 0 bases and J gave up 1 base, with 8 bases separating them. The CDR3 loop is CASSLEGSSYEQYF. The DNA for the CDR3 is TGCGCCAGCAGCTTGGAGGGCAGTTCCTACGAGCAGTACTTC.

The chain combines TRBV29-1 with TRBJ2-4; 10 nucleotides align to TRBD1. After removal of 1 base from V and 3 bases from J, the junction contained 9 bases not matched to a gene. The CDR3 totals 17 residues. Germline-derived CDR1 and CDR2 are SQVTM and ANQGSEA. CDR3 sequence (DNA): TGCAGCGTTGAAGGGTCGTCGGGACAGGGGAGCAAAAACATTCAGTACTTC. Translated, it gives CSVEGSSGQGSKNIQYF.

The rearrangement links TRBV2 to TRBJ2-7, with D unresolved. Germline assignment: CDR1 SNHLY and CDR2 FYNNEI. CDR3 size: 11 residues. Trimming removed 2 bases from V and 3 bases from J, with 2 bases in between. This CDR3 reads CASSEYYEQYF. CDR3 DNA sequence: TGTGCCAGCAGTGAATACTACGAGCAGTACTTC.

The J gene is TRBJ2-5, the V gene TRBV27; no reliable D call. The CDR3 totals 14 residues. V shed 2 bases and J shed 4 bases, with 11 bases lying between them. CDR1 is MNHEY, CDR2 SMNVEV, per germline (reference sequence). The CDR3 region has the DNA TGTGCCAGCAGTTTAATGTTGGGATCAGAGACCCAGTACTTC. Residues: CASSLMLGSETQYF.

The chain couples TRBV20-1 to TRBJ1-4; D call uncertain. V lost 5 bases and J 8 bases, leaving 6 bases between the germline ends. This CDR3 is 10 amino acids long. CDR1 DFQATT and CDR2 SNEGSKA come from the germline V gene (reference sequence). The CDR3 nucleotides are TGCAGTGCTCTACGAGAAAAACTGTTTTTT. Encoded protein: CSALREKLFF.

J is TRBJ1-3 and V is TRBV11-2; no definite D call. The CDR3 covers 14 residues. Trimming pared 5 bases from V and 0 bases from J, leaving 8 bases between. Germline assignment: CDR1 SGHAT and CDR2 FQNNGV. The CDR3: CASSAQSSGNTIYF. The CDR3, as DNA: TGTGCCAGCAGCGCTCAGTCCTCTGGAAACACCATATATTTT.

The gene calls are TRBV19 and TRBJ2-7; 10 bases map to TRBD2. The CDR3 is 16 amino acids. CDR1 LNHDA and CDR2 SQIVND come from the germline V gene (reference sequence). V trimming: 6 bases; J trimming: 4 bases; junction bases outside the gene matches: 12. CDR3 nucleotides: TGTGCCAGTAGCCCCCTGGTGGCTAGCGGGAGTTACGAGCAGTACTTC. It translates to CASSPLVASGSYEQYF.

The V gene is TRBV28, the J gene TRBJ1-2, with D uncertain. Germline V gene lookup returns CDR1 MDHEN and CDR2 SYDVKM. This CDR3 region has 11 residues. V was shortened by 10 bases and J by 0 bases, with 6 bases between the two germline ends. The CDR3 coding sequence is TGTGCCATCTCATCTAACTATGGCTACACCTTC. Its translation is CAISSNYGYTF.

The count of this clone is one. The CDR3 DNA follows: TGTGCCAGCAGTCGCCCCGGCTCCTCTGCAGGAGATACGCAGTATTTT. Translated: CASSRPGSSAGDTQYF. The chain is built from TRBV28 and TRBJ2-3; no firm D call. This CDR3 comprises 16 residues. The V gene lost 5 bases and the J gene lost 5 bases, with 20 bases spanning the gap. Germline-derived CDR1 and CDR2 are MDHEN and SYDVKM.

V usage is TRBV25-1 and J usage is TRBJ1-2, with 8 bases fitting TRBD1. The CDR3 totals 14 residues. CDR1 is MGHDK, CDR2 SYGVNS, per germline. V shed 2 bases and J 6 bases; nucleotides not matched to a gene: 5. As DNA, the CDR3 is TGTGCCAGCAGTGAAGGGCAGGGGGCCCATGGCTACACCTTC. The encoded protein is CASSEGQGAHGYTF.

V gene TRBV21-1 combines with J gene TRBJ1-6; TRBD1 is the table's D call and was not checked against the DNA. TRBV21-1 has pseudogene status. This CDR3 spans 16 amino acids. CDR3 loop: CASSKVWAGGCSPLHF. In DNA form, the CDR3 reads TGTGCCAGCAGCAAAGTCTGGGCAGGGGGTTGTTCACCCCTCCACTTT.

The table lists this clone with a count of one. The rearrangement links TRBV11-3 to TRBJ2-5; 8 bases fit TRBD2. V shed 1 base and J 5 bases; nucleotides not matched to a gene: 6. Germline V gene lookup returns CDR1 SGHNT and CDR2 YENEEA. The CDR3 is 15 amino acids. CDR3: CASSLAGGHGETQYF. CDR3 nucleotides: TGTGCCAGCAGCTTAGCGGGAGGGCATGGTGAGACCCAGTACTTC.

This clone has just one count. The rearrangement joins TRBV5-4 to TRBJ2-3; D remains unclear. CDR1 is SGHNT and CDR2 is YYREEE in the germline V gene (reference sequence). The CDR3 length is 15 residues. The V end was cut by 0 bases, the J end by 6 bases, with 14 bases between. In nucleotides, the CDR3 is TGTGCCAGCAGCTTGGTTCAGGCCCTGGGGGATACGCAGTATTTT. Protein sequence: CASSLVQALGDTQYF.

This sequence joins TRBV7-3 and TRBJ2-1; D ambiguous. Germline CDR1 is SGHTA and CDR2 is FQGTGA. The CDR3 is 15 residues long. The V gene lost 2 bases and the J gene lost 1 base, with 9 bases spanning the gap. DNA for the CDR3: TGTGCCAGCAGCTTAGCGGTCCGGTCCTACAATGAGCAGTTCTTC. Translation: CASSLAVRSYNEQFF.

V gene TRBV28 combines with J gene TRBJ2-1; 9 nucleotides line up with TRBD2. The germline V gene has CDR1 MDHEN and CDR2 SYDVKM. Trimming at V came to 5 bases and at J to 5 bases, leaving 16 bases not matched to a gene. The CDR3 sequence is 18 residues long. The CDR3 sequence: CASSKPPGTSRRDNEQFF. The CDR3 DNA is TGTGCCAGCAGTAAGCCCCCCGGGACTAGCAGGAGGGACAATGAGCAGTTCTTC.

The rearrangement joins TRBV7-9 to TRBJ2-4; D perhaps matches TRBD1 (5 bases). There are 15 residues in the CDR3. V lost 2 bases and J 2 bases, leaving 10 bases between the germline ends. Per the germline V gene, CDR1 is SEHNR and CDR2 is FQNEAQ (reference sequence). CDR3 nucleotides: TGTGCCAGCAGCTTATGGCCAGGGACCAAAAACATTCAGTACTTC. It specifies CASSLWPGTKNIQYF.

J is TRBJ1-3 and V is TRBV7-2; possible D gene TRBD1, 5 bases. This CDR3 contains 16 residues. Trimming took 1 base from V and 0 from J, leaving 10 bases between them. The germline V gene encodes CDR1 SGHTA and CDR2 FQGNSA. This CDR3 is CASSLVEQGSGNTIYF. DNA for the CDR3: TGTGCCAGCAGCTTAGTTGAGCAGGGCTCTGGAAACACCATATATTTT.

In its sample, this clone was seen once. This chain uses TRBV18 with TRBJ1-5; D is uncertain. The CDR3 sequence is 13 residues long. Germline V gene data show CDR1 as KGHSH and CDR2 as LQKENI. With 4 bases removed from V and 5 bases from J, the gap between germline ends came to 9 bases. CDR3 sequence: CASSHGTDQPQHF. The CDR3 region has the DNA TGTGCCAGCTCACACGGTACGGATCAGCCCCAGCATTTT.

The chain employs TRBV5-4 and TRBJ1-1; the match to TRBD1 covers 9 bases. Trimming removed 0 bases from V and 8 bases from J; junction bases left unmatched: 5. This CDR3 has 14 amino acids. Germline loops: CDR1 SGHNT, CDR2 YYREEE (reference sequence). The CDR3 sequence: CASSLAVGQGEAFF. For the CDR3, the DNA is TGTGCCAGCAGCTTGGCCGTGGGACAGGGCGAAGCTTTCTTT. The whole variable domain, filled in from reference TRBV5-4 and TRBJ1-1, reads ETGVTQSPTHLIKTRGQQVTLRCSSQSGHNTVSWYQQALGQGPQFIFQYYREEENGRGNFPPRFSGLQFPNYSSELNVNALELDDSALYLCASSLAVGQGEAFFGQGTRLTVV.

For this clone: Relative to the germline gene, one junction end is altered; a read error may explain this. This chain's CDR3 is CASRTASQDLQIF. CDR3 sequence (DNA): TGTGCCAGCAGAACAGCATCACAGGATTTACAGATCTTC. V and J are TRBV5-4 and TRBJ2-1, with D possibly TRBD1 on 5 matching bases. From germline, CDR1 is SGHNT and CDR2 YYREEE (reference sequence). The length of the CDR3 is 13 residues.

This clone was found once. The V call is TRBV6-4, the J call TRBJ1-5; D is possibly TRBD1 (5 bases). The CDR3 runs 15 residues. Trimming left V 6 bases short and J 0 bases short, with 12 bases between. CDR1 is MRHNA, CDR2 SNTAGT, per germline. The CDR3 region is CASRKGPNSNQPQHF. The CDR3 DNA is TGTGCCAGCAGGAAGGGGCCAAATAGCAATCAGCCCCAGCATTTT.

This clone occurred once. The gene calls are TRBV2 and TRBJ2-5; D remains unclear. V lost 6 bases and J lost 3, with 17 bases in between. Germline V gene lookup returns CDR1 SNHLY and CDR2 FYNNEI. The CDR3 is 15 amino acids. The CDR3 DNA reads TGTGCCAGCAGAGTCTTCAGGTCGCCCAAAGAGACCCAGTACTTC. Residues: CASRVFRSPKETQYF.